These 32 T cell receptor beta chains were sequenced from one sample in a study of shared clonotypes between healthy human individuals. Method: immunoSEQ multiplex PCR; TCRdb's copy keeps in-frame clones and lacks some. The sample has some 1.5 million clones, 98% seen once. Sequences were obtained from naive CD4+ T cells sorted from blood. Subset specified: CD45RA+ positively selected. The origin of the receptors is a man aged 25 to 40 in good health.

This chain joins TRBV10-3 and TRBJ2-2, with 8 bases aligning to TRBD1. CDR1 is ENHRY, CDR2 SYGVKD, per germline. The junction had 3 bases not matched to a gene; V was cut back by 10 bases and J by 2 bases. CDR3 length: 13 amino acids. CDR3 region: CASGQGNTGELFF. The DNA of the CDR3 is TGTGCCAGTGGACAGGGCAACACCGGGGAGCTGTTTTTT.

The J gene is TRBJ2-7, the V gene TRBV4-3; TRBD2 is a possible D gene (5 bases). Germline assignment: CDR1 LGHNA and CDR2 YSLEER. The CDR3 is made up of 15 amino acids. Trimming stripped 4 bases from V and 6 bases from J, with 19 bases between. The CDR3 spells CASSPNVRLAPEQYF. The CDR3 coding sequence is TGCGCCAGCAGCCCAAATGTCAGGCTAGCCCCCGAGCAGTACTTC.

The genes are TRBV29-1 and TRBJ2-1; D might be TRBD2 (6 bases). The ends were cut back, 5 bases at V and 15 bases at J, with 17 bases in the middle. This CDR3 is built from 11 residues. Per germline, CDR1 SQVTM and CDR2 ANQGSEA. CDR3 sequence: CSVNEGGPGFF. The DNA of the CDR3 is TGCAGCGTTAACGAGGGAGGCCCCGGGTTCTTC.

This chain links TRBV4-1 with TRBJ2-7; no reliable D call. Trimming left V 0 bases short and J 5 bases short, with 8 bases between. The CDR3 runs 13 residues. Germline-derived CDR1 and CDR2 are MGHRA and YSYEKL. CDR3 in DNA: TGCGCCAGCAGCCAAGATTACATCCACGAGCAGTACTTC. Translation gives CASSQDYIHEQYF.

The CDR3 DNA reads TGTGCCAGCAGTGAAGCGACTGGACCCTACGAGCAGTACTTC. Protein: CASSEATGPYEQYF. This rearrangement joins TRBV6-1 to TRBJ2-7; D unclear. This CDR3 region has 14 residues. V was clipped by 0 bases and J by 2 bases, with 8 bases between them. Germline-derived CDR1 and CDR2 are MNHNS and SASEGT.

This chain joins TRBV7-2 and TRBJ1-1, with unresolved D. The CDR3 is 13 amino acids. Trimming removed 5 bases from V and 6 bases from J, with 13 bases in between. Germline CDR1 SGHTA, CDR2 FQGNSA. CDR3 protein: CASSTREEAEAFF. CDR3 in DNA: TGTGCCAGCAGCACACGGGAGGAGGCTGAAGCTTTCTTT.

V gene TRBV12-1 combines with J gene TRBJ2-7; the table's D call, TRBD1, was not checked against the DNA. TRBV12-1 is classified as a pseudogene. This CDR3 contains 14 residues. The CDR3 DNA follows: TGTGCCAGCAGCTCCGACAGGGGGTGCTACGAGCAGTACTTC. Amino acid sequence: CASSSDRGCYEQYF.

The genes are TRBV19 and TRBJ1-2; D unclear. The CDR3 has 17 amino acids. V was cut by 6 bases and J by 4 bases, with 24 bases left in between. Germline V CDR1 and CDR2: LNHDA, SQIVND (reference sequence). CDR3 DNA: TGTGCCAGTAGCCCAGCGACCGGAGATCATCCCCTCTATGGCTACACCTTC. It translates to CASSPATGDHPLYGYTF.

The chain recombines TRBV14 with TRBJ1-3; D not resolved. The CDR3 spans 12 residues. Germline V gene sequence: CDR1 SGHDN, CDR2 FVKESK. V gave up 3 bases and J gave up 2 bases, with 2 bases separating them. DNA of the CDR3: TGTGCCAGCAGCCAGACTGGAAACACCATATATTTT. This sequence encodes CASSQTGNTIYF.

The chain combines TRBV20-1 with TRBJ2-5; no clear D gene. CDR1 DFQATT and CDR2 SNEGSKA come from the germline V gene (reference sequence). This CDR3 is built from 9 residues. V was trimmed by 4 bases and J by 7 bases, leaving 4 bases between them. Here the CDR3 DNA reads TGCAGTGCTACAGGGACCCAGTACTTC. Amino acid sequence: CSATGTQYF.

This chain connects TRBV5-1 to TRBJ2-3; no clear D. Germline CDR1 reads SGHRS; CDR2 reads YFSETQ. Trimming removed 4 bases at V and 5 bases at J, with 5 bases between. The CDR3 sequence is 11 residues long. CDR3 amino acids: CASSNEDTQYF. The DNA of the CDR3 is TGCGCCAGCAGCAATGAAGATACGCAGTATTTT.

The V gene is TRBV30, the J gene TRBJ1-5; the D is unclear. The CDR3 consists of 16 residues. The V end was cut by 0 bases, the J end by 2 bases, with 14 bases between. Germline lookup yields CDR1 GTSNPN and CDR2 SVGIG (reference sequence). CDR3 loop: CAWSVIGWGGNQPQHF. The DNA for the CDR3 is TGTGCCTGGAGTGTTATTGGCTGGGGAGGCAATCAGCCCCAGCATTTT.

V and J are TRBV27 and TRBJ2-7, with 10 nucleotides matching TRBD2. Germline CDR1 MNHEY, CDR2 SMNVEV (reference sequence). The CDR3 contains 15 residues. With 3 bases clipped from V and 5 bases from J, the junction kept 7 bases outside the gene matches. The CDR3, as DNA: TGTGCCAGCAGTTTTTTTCTAGCGGGAGTGCACGAGCAGTACTTC. Translating gives CASSFFLAGVHEQYF.

The chain couples TRBV11-2 to TRBJ2-7; D is perhaps TRBD1 or TRBD2 (6 bases each). V lost 2 bases, J lost 2 bases, and 16 bases lay in between. The CDR3 is 16 residues long. Germline CDR1 SGHAT, CDR2 FQNNGV. This chain's CDR3 is CASSLRVGGATYEQYF. The CDR3 nucleotides are TGTGCCAGCAGCTTAAGGGTCGGGGGCGCGACCTACGAGCAGTACTTC.

The rearrangement uses TRBV18 and TRBJ1-3, with D maybe TRBD1 (5 bases). The germline CDR1 and CDR2 sequences are KGHSH and LQKENI. Trimming removed 1 base at V and 0 bases at J, with 13 bases between. This CDR3 region has 17 residues. CDR3 DNA sequence: TGTGCCAGCTCACCACGGCCAGGACAAGTCTCTGGAAACACCATATATTTT. Translating it yields CASSPRPGQVSGNTIYF.

V usage is TRBV27 and J usage is TRBJ2-3; maybe TRBD1 (6 bases). The CDR3 runs to 15 residues. Looked up from germline, CDR1 is MNHEY and CDR2 is SMNVEV (reference sequence). The germline V and J ends were trimmed by 1 base and 4 bases, with 12 bases remaining between them. The CDR3 region is CASSLFAGVADTQYF. In DNA, the CDR3 is TGTGCCAGCAGTTTATTCGCAGGGGTTGCAGATACGCAGTATTTT.

This chain connects TRBV27 to TRBJ1-2, with a weak D call TRBD1 (5 bases). Trimming removed 2 bases from V and 4 bases from J, with 11 bases in between. The CDR3 totals 14 residues. The germline V gene has CDR1 MNHEY and CDR2 SMNVEV (reference sequence). The CDR3 bases are TGTGCCAGCAGTTTACGACCTACAGGCTATGGCTACACCTTC. Protein sequence: CASSLRPTGYGYTF.

With regard to this clone: Other DNA sequences of this sample code for an identical CDR3. The chain recombines TRBV20-1 with TRBJ2-7; D remains unclear. The CDR3 has 11 residues. The V end lost 6 bases, the J end lost 3 bases, and 9 bases lay between the germline ends. Germline CDR1 and CDR2: DFQATT and SNEGSKA (reference sequence). The CDR3 spells CSASGVYEQYF. CDR3 nucleotide sequence: TGCAGTGCCTCGGGCGTCTACGAGCAGTACTTC.

The J gene is TRBJ2-5, the V gene TRBV25-1; 7 bases match TRBD1. Germline V gene sequence: CDR1 MGHDK, CDR2 SYGVNS. The CDR3 is made up of 14 amino acids. V was clipped by 1 base and J by 4 bases; unmatched bases: 3. The CDR3 loop is CASSEWYRGETQYF. The CDR3 coding sequence is TGTGCCAGCAGTGAATGGTACAGGGGAGAGACCCAGTACTTC.

The genes are TRBV6-6 and TRBJ2-7, with 8 bases identical to TRBD2. Germline-derived CDR1 and CDR2 are MNHNY and SVGAGI (reference sequence). This CDR3 is built from 12 residues. The V and J ends lost 5 bases and 4 bases, in that order; junction bases with no gene match: 1. The CDR3 DNA reads as TGTGCCAGCAGTGAGCGGGGGTACGAGCAGTACTTC. Amino acid sequence: CASSERGYEQYF.

This clone was seen a single time. V gene TRBV14 combines with J gene TRBJ2-3; D is unresolved. The CDR3 runs to 11 residues. V was pared by 4 bases and J by 1 base, with 0 bases between. Germline V gene lookup returns CDR1 SGHDN and CDR2 FVKESK. The CDR3 sequence: CASSRTDTQYF. The CDR3 bases are TGTGCCAGCAGCCGCACAGATACGCAGTATTTT.

The V and J genes are TRBV5-4 and TRBJ2-1; no clear D. With 4 bases removed from V and 0 bases from J, the gap between germline ends came to 14 bases. Germline V gene lookup returns CDR1 SGHNT and CDR2 YYREEE (reference sequence). This CDR3 has 16 residues. In DNA, the CDR3 is TGTGCCAGCAGCACCCAAGGTAAACTCTCCTACAATGAGCAGTTCTTC. It translates to CASSTQGKLSYNEQFF.

This clone was recorded once. V gene TRBV5-1 combines with J gene TRBJ2-7; 9 nucleotides line up with TRBD2. From germline, CDR1 is SGHRS and CDR2 YFSETQ. Unmatched junction bases numbered 8, after V lost 4 bases and J lost 3 bases. The CDR3 is 15 amino acids. This CDR3 is CASSLVGLASYEQYF. The CDR3 nucleotides are TGCGCCAGCAGCCTCGTTGGACTAGCGAGCTACGAGCAGTACTTC.

The chain links TRBV19 to TRBJ2-3; D gene uncertain. Per germline, CDR1 LNHDA and CDR2 SQIVND (reference sequence). The V and J ends lost 3 bases and 5 bases respectively, with 9 bases between them. The CDR3 has 13 amino acids. CDR3: CASSISRRDTQYF. In DNA, the CDR3 is TGTGCCAGTAGTATTTCCAGGAGAGATACGCAGTATTTT.

The chain recombines TRBV19 with TRBJ1-1; 9 bases agree with TRBD1. The germline CDR1 and CDR2 sequences are LNHDA and SQIVND (reference sequence). Unmatched junction bases numbered 10, after V lost 7 bases and J lost 1 base. The CDR3 has 16 residues. Here the CDR3 reads CASTPVGGQGNTEAFF. The CDR3, as DNA: TGTGCCAGTACCCCAGTTGGGGGACAGGGGAACACTGAAGCTTTCTTT.

The gene calls are TRBV28 and TRBJ2-7, with TRBD2 matching over 7 bases. Germline values: CDR1 MDHEN, CDR2 SYDVKM. V dropped 4 bases and J dropped 1; count of bases not matched to a gene: 10. CDR3 length: 16 amino acids. CDR3 nucleotides: TGTGCCAGCAGTTCCATTATCCGGGACTATTCCTACGAGCAGTACTTC. It encodes CASSSIIRDYSYEQYF.

The DNA for the CDR3 is TGTGCCTGCGATCCGGACGGGGGCAACACCGGGGAGCTGTTTTTT. Amino acids: CACDPDGGNTGELFF. The rearrangement uses TRBV30 and TRBJ2-2; D could derive from TRBD1 or TRBD2 (6 bases each). CDR3 size: 15 residues. Between the trimmed V and J ends, which lost 6 bases and 2 bases, there was a span of 16 bases. Per germline, CDR1 GTSNPN and CDR2 SVGIG (reference sequence). The variable domain in full, completed from reference TRBV30 and TRBJ2-2, reads SQTIHQWPATLVQPVGSPLSLECTVEGTSNPNLYWYRQAAGRGLQLLFYSVGIGQISSEVPQNLSASRPQDRQFILSSKKLLLSDSGFYLCACDPDGGNTGELFFGEGSRLTVL.

This chain joins TRBV5-6 and TRBJ1-1; D gene ambiguous. The length of the CDR3 is 14 residues. Germline CDR1 and CDR2: SGHDT and YYEEEE. Trimming pared 4 bases from V and 0 bases from J, leaving 10 bases between. The CDR3 coding sequence is TGTGCCAGCAGCAATGGACCCTTGAACACTGAAGCTTTCTTT. It specifies CASSNGPLNTEAFF.

The rearrangement joins TRBV7-2 to TRBJ1-1; D is unclear. The germline gives CDR1 SGHTA, CDR2 FQGNSA. This CDR3 is 13 amino acids long. Trimming took 5 bases from V and 6 from J, leaving 13 bases between them. CDR3 loop: CASSPPILAEAFF. CDR3 bases: TGTGCCAGCAGCCCCCCGATATTGGCTGAAGCTTTCTTT. The complete variable domain, with remaining parts taken from reference TRBV7-2 and TRBJ1-1, reads GAGVSQSPSNKVTEKGKDVELRCDPISGHTALYWYRQSLGQGLEFLIYFQGNSAPDKSGLPSDRFSAERTGGSVSTLTIQRTQQEDSAVYLCASSPPILAEAFFGQGTRLTVV.

CDR3 sequence (DNA): TGTGCCAGCAGCTTAGACATCCCGGGTACCAGGGAGACCCAGTACTTC. It encodes CASSLDIPGTRETQYF. This chain links TRBV7-6 with TRBJ2-5; D is undetermined. Germline V gives CDR1 SGHVS, CDR2 FNYEAQ. The length of the CDR3 is 16 residues. Trimming took off 1 base at V and 5 bases at J, with 17 bases between the two ends.

This clone came up once. This rearrangement joins TRBV5-4 to TRBJ2-1; D tentatively reads TRBD1 or TRBD2 (6 bases each). V gave up 4 bases and J gave up 7 bases, with 12 bases separating them. The CDR3 runs 13 residues. Germline V gene sequence: CDR1 SGHNT, CDR2 YYREEE (reference sequence). The CDR3 nucleotides are TGTGCCAGCAGCACCCGGGGGCAGAATGAGCAGTTCTTC. It translates to CASSTRGQNEQFF. Complete variable domain (other parts from reference TRBV5-4 and TRBJ2-1): ETGVTQSPTHLIKTRGQQVTLRCSSQSGHNTVSWYQQALGQGPQFIFQYYREEENGRGNFPPRFSGLQFPNYSSELNVNALELDDSALYLCASSTRGQNEQFFGPGTRLTVL.

The chain is built from TRBV28 and TRBJ2-5; possibly TRBD2 for D (6 bases). Germline assignment: CDR1 MDHEN and CDR2 SYDVKM. V was cut by 4 bases and J by 4 bases, with 13 bases left in between. There are 14 residues in the CDR3. The CDR3 bases are TGTGCCAGCAGTTCCCCGGGAGAAGGAGAGACCCAGTACTTC. Its translation: CASSSPGEGETQYF.